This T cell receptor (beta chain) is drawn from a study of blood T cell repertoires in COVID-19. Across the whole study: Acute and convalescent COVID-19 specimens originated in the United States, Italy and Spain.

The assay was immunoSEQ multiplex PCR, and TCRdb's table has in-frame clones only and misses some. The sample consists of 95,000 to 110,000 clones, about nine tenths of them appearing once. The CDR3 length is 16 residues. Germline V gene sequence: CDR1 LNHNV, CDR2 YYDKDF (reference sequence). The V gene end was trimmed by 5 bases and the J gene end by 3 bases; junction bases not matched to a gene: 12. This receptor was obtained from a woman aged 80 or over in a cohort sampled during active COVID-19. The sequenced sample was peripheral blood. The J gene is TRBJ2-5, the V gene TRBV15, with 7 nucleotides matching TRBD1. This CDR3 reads CATSGGPNRGEETQYF. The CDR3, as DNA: TGTGCCACCAGCGGGGGACCCAACAGGGGCGAAGAGACCCAGTACTTC.